This record looks at one T cell receptor beta chain sequence and its context. This sample is part of a study of blood T cell repertoires in COVID-19. The wider study: Sources were T cells, B-cell-depleted T cells, or PBMCs; the material itself was cDNA or gDNA.

V dropped 0 bases and J dropped 1 base, with 8 bases sitting between them. CDR1 and CDR2 (germline): SGHRS, YFSETQ. The length of the CDR3 is 15 residues. As processed by the authors: Reference gene primer amplification gave nucleated cell count estimates. Profiling relied on immunoSEQ multiplex PCR, and the TCRdb table lists in-frame clones only, not all of them. V, J and clone size are taken as reported in that table, and D and trimming were inferred from the DNA itself. Of 55,000 to 80,000 clones listed, around four fifths are singletons. The sequence derives from a woman of 80 years or more with acute or convalescent COVID-19. The sequencing sample was made of peripheral blood. The chain joins TRBV5-1 to TRBJ2-1; D not certain. In DNA, the CDR3 is TGCGCCAGCAGCTTGGTAGGCGGTTCCTACAATGAGCAGTTCTTC. Its translation is CASSLVGGSYNEQFF.